This T cell receptor (beta chain) was obtained from a study of blood T cell repertoires in COVID-19. As for the study in general: Spain, Italy and the United States supplied samples that represented acute and convalescent COVID-19. The cDNA or gDNA used as material had been derived from T cells, B-cell-depleted T cells, or PBMCs.

CDR3 size: 15 residues. Germline trimming cut 6 bases from V and 6 bases from J; bases unmatched to any gene: 7. Per germline, CDR1 MNHEY and CDR2 SVGAGI. As handled by the study authors: Scientists estimated how many nucleated cells there were by amplifying reference gene primers. Assay: immunoSEQ multiplex PCR; the TCRdb copy retains only in-frame clones and omits some. The V and J calls and clone size were taken over from that table, and D and trimming were inferred from the DNA. The table has tens of thousands of clones, roughly 82% seen once. The sample consisted of peripheral blood. V usage is TRBV6-5 and J usage is TRBJ2-1, with 11 positions matching TRBD1. This receptor was identified in a woman aged 60-75 years with acute or convalescent COVID-19. CDR3 in amino acids: CASSRGQGALNEQFF. CDR3 bases: TGTGCCAGCAGCCGAGGACAGGGGGCGCTCAATGAGCAGTTCTTC.